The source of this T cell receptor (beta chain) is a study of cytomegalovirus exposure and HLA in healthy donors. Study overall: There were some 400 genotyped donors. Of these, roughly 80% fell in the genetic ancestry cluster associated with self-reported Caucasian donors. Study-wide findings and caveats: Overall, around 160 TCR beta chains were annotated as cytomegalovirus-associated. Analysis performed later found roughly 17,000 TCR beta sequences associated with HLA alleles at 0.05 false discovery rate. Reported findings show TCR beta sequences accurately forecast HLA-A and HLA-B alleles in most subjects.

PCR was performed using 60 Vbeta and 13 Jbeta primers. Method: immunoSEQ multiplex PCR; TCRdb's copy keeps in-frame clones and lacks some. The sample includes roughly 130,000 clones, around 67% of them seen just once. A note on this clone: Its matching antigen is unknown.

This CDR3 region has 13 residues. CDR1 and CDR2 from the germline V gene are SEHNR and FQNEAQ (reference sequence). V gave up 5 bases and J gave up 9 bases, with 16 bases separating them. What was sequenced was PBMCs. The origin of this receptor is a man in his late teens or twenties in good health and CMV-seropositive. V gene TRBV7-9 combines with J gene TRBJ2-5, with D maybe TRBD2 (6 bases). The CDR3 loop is CASSPGGLGSQYF. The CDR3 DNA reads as TGTGCCAGCAGCCCCGGGGGTTTGGGTTCCCAGTACTTC.